This entry lists 13 T cell receptor beta chains sequenced from one sample in a study of blood T cell repertoires in COVID-19. Assay used: immunoSEQ multiplex PCR; TCRdb lists only in-frame clones, some missing. Of 200,000 to 300,000 clones listed, nearly 85% were seen once; the top ten hold roughly 5.5%. Sequencing was carried out using peripheral blood. The receptors derive from a human donor in a cohort sampled during active COVID-19.

The rearrangement uses TRBV29-1 and TRBJ2-5; possible D gene TRBD2, 6 bases. The germline V gene has CDR1 SQVTM and CDR2 ANQGSEA. Between the trimmed V and J ends, which lost 4 bases and 4 bases, there was a span of 10 bases. The CDR3 is 12 residues long. CDR3 in DNA: TGCAGCGTTGTACTAGCCCGAGAGACCCAGTACTTC. As protein: CSVVLARETQYF.

The J gene is TRBJ1-5, the V gene TRBV6-5, with D possibly matching TRBD1 (5 bases). The CDR3 loop spans 15 amino acids. Trimming pared 4 bases from V and 8 bases from J, leaving 18 bases between. CDR1 is MNHEY, CDR2 SVGAGI, per germline. The CDR3 is CASSSQTVPGEPQHF. The CDR3 DNA follows: TGTGCCAGCAGTTCCCAGACAGTTCCTGGGGAGCCCCAGCATTTT.

Regarding this clone: A much larger clone is a single base away; this may be a read error. The sample has other DNA sequences that encode this CDR3 too. The chain carries TRBV30 and TRBJ1-2, with TRBD1 as a possible D gene (6 bases). Trimming pared 0 bases from V and 3 bases from J, leaving 8 bases between. The CDR3 length is 13 residues. Per germline, CDR1 GTSNPN and CDR2 SVGIG (reference sequence). CDR3 DNA sequence: TGTGCCTGGAGTGTACAGGGAGACTATGGCTACACCTTC. It is translated as CAWSVQGDYGYTF.

The chain recombines TRBV29-1 with TRBJ1-1; weak D call: TRBD1 (6 bases). With 3 bases removed from V and 3 bases from J, the gap between germline ends came to 8 bases. The CDR3 is made up of 12 amino acids. Germline V CDR1 and CDR2: SQVTM, ANQGSEA. The CDR3 bases are TGCAGCGTTGACGGACAGCACACTGAAGCTTTCTTT. Translation: CSVDGQHTEAFF.

This chain connects TRBV28 to TRBJ1-2, with a weak D call TRBD1 (6 bases). Per germline, CDR1 MDHEN and CDR2 SYDVKM. V lost 6 bases and J 11 bases, leaving 16 bases between the germline ends. The CDR3 loop spans 12 amino acids. The CDR3 DNA reads as TGTGCCAGCAGCCTAGGGGGGGAATATTACACCTTC. Translation: CASSLGGEYYTF.

A single count supports this clone. The V and J genes are TRBV4-1 and TRBJ2-1, with 8 positions matching TRBD2. The germline CDR1 and CDR2 sequences are MGHRA and YSYEKL. Trimming at V came to 7 bases and at J to 7 bases, leaving 12 bases not matched to a gene. CDR3 length: 15 residues. CDR3 coding DNA: TGCGCCAGCACCCCCGGGACTAGTCCCGGGAATGAGCAGTTCTTC. Protein sequence: CASTPGTSPGNEQFF.

V usage is TRBV19 and J usage is TRBJ2-7; possible D gene TRBD2, 5 bases. The CDR3 is 13 amino acids. The V end was cut by 3 bases, the J end by 5 bases, with 11 bases between. Germline values: CDR1 LNHDA, CDR2 SQIVND (reference sequence). CDR3 coding DNA: TGTGCCAGTAGTATCATAAGAGGGAACGAGCAGTACTTC. This gives the protein CASSIIRGNEQYF.

This rearrangement joins TRBV7-6 to TRBJ1-1; D gene ambiguous. This CDR3 contains 13 residues. Germline V gene sequence: CDR1 SGHVS, CDR2 FNYEAQ. V lost 5 bases and J 4 bases, leaving 11 bases between the germline ends. In nucleotides, the CDR3 is TGTGCCAGCAGCCCCGGAGGGCCCACTGAAGCTTTCTTT. This codes for CASSPGGPTEAFF.

This clone appeared many times. The J gene is TRBJ1-1, the V gene TRBV27, with D tentatively TRBD1 (5 bases). This CDR3 contains 15 residues. The germline CDR1 and CDR2 sequences are MNHEY and SMNVEV (reference sequence). Trimming left V 5 bases short and J 1 base short, with 14 bases between. The CDR3 DNA reads TGTGCCAGCAGTCTAGCGGGACGGAGGAACACTGAAGCTTTCTTT. It codes for CASSLAGRRNTEAFF.

This chain joins TRBV11-3 and TRBJ2-1; TRBD1 matches 7 bases. This CDR3 spans 14 amino acids. V shed 5 bases and J 7 bases; nucleotides not matched to a gene: 8. CDR1 SGHNT and CDR2 YENEEA come from the germline V gene. For the CDR3, the DNA is TGTGCCAGCAGCCCCGGTGGACAGGTTAATGAGCAGTTCTTC. It codes for CASSPGGQVNEQFF.

V gene TRBV19 combines with J gene TRBJ1-2; a weak D match, TRBD1 (5 bases). This CDR3 contains 11 residues. Germline CDR1 reads LNHDA; CDR2 reads SQIVND (reference sequence). V shed 6 bases and J shed 6 bases, with 8 bases lying between them. The CDR3 region has the DNA TGTGCCAGTAGGGAGGGACATGGCTACACCTTC. Translation gives CASREGHGYTF.

CDR3 sequence: CASSLGSGITYEQYF. In nucleotides, the CDR3 is TGTGCCAGCAGCTTAGGGTCAGGGATTACCTACGAGCAGTACTTC. The V call is TRBV7-9, the J call TRBJ2-7; tentatively, D is TRBD1 (5 bases). The V and J ends lost 1 base and 2 bases respectively, with 12 bases between them. The CDR3 is made up of 15 amino acids. Germline V lookup: CDR1 SEHNR, CDR2 FQNEAQ (reference sequence).

This chain uses TRBV11-2 with TRBJ2-4; 7 positions match TRBD2. The germline V gene encodes CDR1 SGHAT and CDR2 FQNNGV. V trimming: 6 bases; J trimming: 9 bases; junction bases outside the gene matches: 5. The CDR3 is 12 amino acids. Here the CDR3 reads CASSQTGGIQYF. In DNA form, the CDR3 reads TGTGCCAGCAGTCAAACGGGGGGCATTCAGTACTTC.